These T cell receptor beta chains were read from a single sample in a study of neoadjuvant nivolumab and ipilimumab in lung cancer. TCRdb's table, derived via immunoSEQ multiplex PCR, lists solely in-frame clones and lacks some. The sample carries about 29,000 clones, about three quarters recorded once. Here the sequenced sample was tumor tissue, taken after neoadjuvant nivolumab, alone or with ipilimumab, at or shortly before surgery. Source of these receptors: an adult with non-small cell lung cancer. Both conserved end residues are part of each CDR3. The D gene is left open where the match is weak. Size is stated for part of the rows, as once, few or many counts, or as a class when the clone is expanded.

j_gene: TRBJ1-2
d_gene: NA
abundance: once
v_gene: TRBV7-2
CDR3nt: TGTGCCAGCAGCTTACAGCCCCGGTTCAACTATGGCTACACCTTC
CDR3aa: CASSLQPRFNYGYTF

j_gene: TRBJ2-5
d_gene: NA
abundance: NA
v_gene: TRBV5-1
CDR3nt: TGCGCCAGCAGCTTGGAAGCAGGAAGGAAGACCCAGTACTTC
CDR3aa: CASSLEAGRKTQYF

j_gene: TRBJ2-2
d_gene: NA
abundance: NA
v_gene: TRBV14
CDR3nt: TGTGCCAGCAGCCAAGAGGCACTCCTCCTAACCGGGGAGCTGTTTTTT
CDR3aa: CASSQEALLLTGELFF

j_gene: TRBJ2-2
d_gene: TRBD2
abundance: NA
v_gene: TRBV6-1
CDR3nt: TGTGCCAGCAGTGAATGGGGCGGGGGTAACACCGGGGAGCTGTTTTTT
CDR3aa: CASSEWGGGNTGELFF

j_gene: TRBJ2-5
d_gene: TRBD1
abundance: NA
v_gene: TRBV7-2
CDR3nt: TGTGCCAGCAGCCGTACAGGGGGCGGCCTAGAGACCCAGTACTTC
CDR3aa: CASSRTGGGLETQYF

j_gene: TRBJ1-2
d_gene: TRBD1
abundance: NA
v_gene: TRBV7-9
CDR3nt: TGTGCCAGCAGCTTTTTTGCGGACAGGGAGGGCTACACCTTC
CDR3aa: CASSFFADREGYTF

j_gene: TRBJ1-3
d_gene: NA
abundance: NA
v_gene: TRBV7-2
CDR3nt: TGTGCCAGCAGCCCTATAATGGACTCTGGAAACACCATATATTTT
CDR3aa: CASSPIMDSGNTIYF

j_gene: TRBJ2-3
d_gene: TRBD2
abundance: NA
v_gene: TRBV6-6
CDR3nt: TGTGCCAGCAGTTACAGTAGCGGGGAGACAGATACGCAGTATTTT
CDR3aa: CASSYSSGETDTQYF

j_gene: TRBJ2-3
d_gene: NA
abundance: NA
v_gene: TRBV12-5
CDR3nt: TGTGCTAGTGGTTTGTGGGCAGATACGCAGTATTTT
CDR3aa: CASGLWADTQYF

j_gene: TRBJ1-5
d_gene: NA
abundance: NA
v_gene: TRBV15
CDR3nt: TGTGCCACCAGCAGGGACCAGGAGAAGCCCCAGCATTTT
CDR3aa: CATSRDQEKPQHF

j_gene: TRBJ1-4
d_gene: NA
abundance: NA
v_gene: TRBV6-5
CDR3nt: TGTGCCAGCAGTTCCCGACTTGGTGAAAAACTGTTTTTT
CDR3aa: CASSSRLGEKLFF

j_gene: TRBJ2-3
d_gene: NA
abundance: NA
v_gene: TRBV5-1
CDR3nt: TGCGCCAGCAGCTTGAGCACAGATACGCAGTATTTT
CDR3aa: CASSLSTDTQYF

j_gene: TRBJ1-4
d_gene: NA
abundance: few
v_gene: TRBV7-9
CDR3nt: TGTGCCAGCAGCTTAGCGGTGGGTTTAGGGACTAATGAAAAACTGTTTTTT
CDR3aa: CASSLAVGLGTNEKLFF

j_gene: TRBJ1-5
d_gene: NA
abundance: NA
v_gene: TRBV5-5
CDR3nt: TGTGCCAGCAGTGACGTGGGCAATCAGCCCCAGCATTTT
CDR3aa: CASSDVGNQPQHF

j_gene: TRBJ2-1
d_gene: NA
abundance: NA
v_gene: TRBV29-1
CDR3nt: TGCAGCGTCCAGACCGGGACACCTTACAATGAGCAGTTCTTC
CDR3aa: CSVQTGTPYNEQFF

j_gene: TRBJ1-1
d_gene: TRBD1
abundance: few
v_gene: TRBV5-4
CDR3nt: TGTGCCAGCAGCTTGGTGGGACAGGGGAACACTGAAGCTTTCTTT
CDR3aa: CASSLVGQGNTEAFF

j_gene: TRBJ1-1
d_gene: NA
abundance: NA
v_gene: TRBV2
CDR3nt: TGTGCCAGCCGGAGGGAAGGTGGCACTGAAGCTTTCTTT
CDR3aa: CASRREGGTEAFF

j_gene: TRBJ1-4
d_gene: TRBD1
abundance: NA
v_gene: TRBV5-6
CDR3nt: TGTGCCAGCAGCACCAGGGGGGTATTCGAAAAACTGTTTTTT
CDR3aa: CASSTRGVFEKLFF

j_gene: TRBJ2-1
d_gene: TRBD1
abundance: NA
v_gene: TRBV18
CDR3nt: TGTGCCAGCTCCCGGACAGGGGACTACAATGAGCAGTTCTTC
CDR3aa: CASSRTGDYNEQFF

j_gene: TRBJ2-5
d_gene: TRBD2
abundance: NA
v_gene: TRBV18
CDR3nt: TGTGCCAGCTCACCAGCGTGGTTAGCGGGGGCCCAAGAGACCCAGTACTTC
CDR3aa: CASSPAWLAGAQETQYF

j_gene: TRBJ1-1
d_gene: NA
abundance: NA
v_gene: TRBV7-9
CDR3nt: TGTGCCAGCAGCCCAGGGACCGGGGCGAGCGCTGAAGCTTTCTTT
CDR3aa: CASSPGTGASAEAFF

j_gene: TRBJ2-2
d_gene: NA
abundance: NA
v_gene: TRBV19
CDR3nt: TGTGCCAGTAGTATAGAGGCCCTAACCTTCGGACAGTTCGCGGACACCGGGGAGCTGTTTTTT
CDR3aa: CASSIEALTFGQFADTGELFF

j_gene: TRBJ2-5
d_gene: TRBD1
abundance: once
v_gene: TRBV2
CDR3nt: TGTGCCAGCAGTGAAGCGTGGACAGGGGGCGGAGAGACCCAGTACTTC
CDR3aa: CASSEAWTGGGETQYF

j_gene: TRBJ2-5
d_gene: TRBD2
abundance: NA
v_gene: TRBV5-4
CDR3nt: TGCGCCAGCAGCCACGGGACTAGCGGGATTTTAGAGACCCAGTACTTC
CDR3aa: CASSHGTSGILETQYF

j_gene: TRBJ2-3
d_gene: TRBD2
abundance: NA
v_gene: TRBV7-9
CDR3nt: TGTGCCAGCAGCTTACCTACTAGCGGGGGGGCCTCAGATACGCAGTATTTT
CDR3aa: CASSLPTSGGASDTQYF

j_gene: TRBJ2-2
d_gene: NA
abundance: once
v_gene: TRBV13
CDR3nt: TGTGCCAGCAGCCGACGACTAGACCCGAACACCGGGGAGCTGTTTTTT
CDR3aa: CASSRRLDPNTGELFF

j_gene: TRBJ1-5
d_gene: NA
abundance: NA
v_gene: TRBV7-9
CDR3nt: TGTGCCAGCAGCCAAGGACGAGATCAGCCCCAGCATTTT
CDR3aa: CASSQGRDQPQHF

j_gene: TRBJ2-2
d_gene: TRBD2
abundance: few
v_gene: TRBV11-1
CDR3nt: TGTGCCAGCAGCATTCTAAGGGGAGGGGACACCGGGGAGCTGTTTTTT
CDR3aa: CASSILRGGDTGELFF

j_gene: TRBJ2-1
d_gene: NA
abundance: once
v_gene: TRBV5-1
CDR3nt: TGCGCCAGCAGTCTCAGCTCCTACAATGAGCAGTTCTTC
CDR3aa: CASSLSSYNEQFF

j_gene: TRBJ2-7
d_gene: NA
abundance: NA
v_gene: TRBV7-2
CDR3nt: TGTGCCAGCAGCTTAAGATATCCCTACGAGCAGTACTTC
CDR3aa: CASSLRYPYEQYF

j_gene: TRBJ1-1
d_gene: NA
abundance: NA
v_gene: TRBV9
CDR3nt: TGTGCCAGCAGCGCTTCCGGGACTAGACACACTGAAGCTTTCTTT
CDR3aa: CASSASGTRHTEAFF

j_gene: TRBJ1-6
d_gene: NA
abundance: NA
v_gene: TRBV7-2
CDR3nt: TGTGCCAGCAGCTTAAATAATTCACCCCTCCACTTT
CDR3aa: CASSLNNSPLHF

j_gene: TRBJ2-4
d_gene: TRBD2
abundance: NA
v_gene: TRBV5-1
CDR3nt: TGCGCCAGCAGTGTCGACCAGGGGTTCGCGGGGGGAAACATTCAGTACTTC
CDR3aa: CASSVDQGFAGGNIQYF

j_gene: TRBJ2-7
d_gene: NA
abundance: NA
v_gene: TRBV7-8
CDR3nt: TGTGCCAGCAGCTTAGAAGGGGGGAGCTCCTACGAGCAGTACTTC
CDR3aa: CASSLEGGSSYEQYF

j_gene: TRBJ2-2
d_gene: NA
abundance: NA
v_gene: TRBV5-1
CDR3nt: TGCGCCAGCAGCCTGGACGGTAACACCGGGGAGCTGTTTTTT
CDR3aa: CASSLDGNTGELFF

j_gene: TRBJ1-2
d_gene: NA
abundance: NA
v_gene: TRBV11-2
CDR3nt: TGTGCCAGCAGCTTCGCCGGGGGAGCGGGCTATGGCTACACCTTC
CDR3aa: CASSFAGGAGYGYTF

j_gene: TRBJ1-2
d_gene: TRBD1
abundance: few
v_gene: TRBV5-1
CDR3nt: TGCGCCAGCAGCGGGCAGGGGGCGCGCTATGGCTACACCTTC
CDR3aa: CASSGQGARYGYTF

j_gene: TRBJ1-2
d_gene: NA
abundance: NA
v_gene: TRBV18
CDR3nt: TGTGCCAGCTCACCAGGGGCACAGCTCTATGGCTACACCTTC
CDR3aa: CASSPGAQLYGYTF

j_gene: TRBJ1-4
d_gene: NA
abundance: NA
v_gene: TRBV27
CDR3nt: TGTGCCAGCAGTAACTTCCCCTCATCGGAAAAACTGTTTTTT
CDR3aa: CASSNFPSSEKLFF

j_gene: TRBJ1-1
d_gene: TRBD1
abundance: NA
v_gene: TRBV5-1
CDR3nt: TGCGCCAGCAGCCTAGGGACAGCCTCATTAATGAACACTGAAGCTTTCTTT
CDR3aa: CASSLGTASLMNTEAFF

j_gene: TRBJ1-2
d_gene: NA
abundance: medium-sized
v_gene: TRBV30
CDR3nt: TGTGCCTGGAACCACAGGGTTCCCACTCTCTATGGCTACACCTTC
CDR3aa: CAWNHRVPTLYGYTF

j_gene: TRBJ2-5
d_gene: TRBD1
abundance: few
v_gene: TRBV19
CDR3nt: TGTGCCAGTAGCCTTGGACAGGGTGAGGTTGAGACCCAGTACTTC
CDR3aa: CASSLGQGEVETQYF

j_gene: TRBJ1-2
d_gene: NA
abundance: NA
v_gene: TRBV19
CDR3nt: TGTGCCACCAGCCTCAGGCAGTATGGCTACACCTTC
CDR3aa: CATSLRQYGYTF

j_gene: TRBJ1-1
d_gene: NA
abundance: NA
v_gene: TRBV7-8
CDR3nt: TGTGCCAGCAGCTGGAGTCAAGGTACTGAAGCTTTCTTT
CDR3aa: CASSWSQGTEAFF

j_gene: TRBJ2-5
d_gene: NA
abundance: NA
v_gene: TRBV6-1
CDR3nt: TGTGCCAGCAGTGAAAGCTTCGGGGAGACCCAGTACTTC
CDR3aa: CASSESFGETQYF